This TCR beta chain originates from a study of blood T cell repertoires in COVID-19. Study background: Acute and convalescent COVID-19 specimens originated in the United States, Italy and Spain. PBMCs, B-cell-depleted T cells, or T cells were the source of the cDNA or gDNA that made up the material.

The method was immunoSEQ multiplex PCR; TCRdb's version includes in-frame clones alone and lacks a portion of them. The sample carries 75,000 to 90,000 clones, just under 80% recorded once. Sequencing was carried out using peripheral blood. The clonotype comes from a man aged 55 to 70 with COVID-19, enrolled during active disease.

The CDR3 nucleotides read TGTGCCAGCAGTTGGTCCGGGACAGATTACGAGCAGTACTTC. Translated, it gives CASSWSGTDYEQYF. The V gene is TRBV7-3, the J gene TRBJ2-7; 7 nucleotides align to TRBD1. CDR3 length: 14 amino acids. Germline V CDR1 and CDR2: SGHTA, FQGTGA. The junction had 9 bases not matched to a gene; V was cut back by 6 bases and J by 4 bases.